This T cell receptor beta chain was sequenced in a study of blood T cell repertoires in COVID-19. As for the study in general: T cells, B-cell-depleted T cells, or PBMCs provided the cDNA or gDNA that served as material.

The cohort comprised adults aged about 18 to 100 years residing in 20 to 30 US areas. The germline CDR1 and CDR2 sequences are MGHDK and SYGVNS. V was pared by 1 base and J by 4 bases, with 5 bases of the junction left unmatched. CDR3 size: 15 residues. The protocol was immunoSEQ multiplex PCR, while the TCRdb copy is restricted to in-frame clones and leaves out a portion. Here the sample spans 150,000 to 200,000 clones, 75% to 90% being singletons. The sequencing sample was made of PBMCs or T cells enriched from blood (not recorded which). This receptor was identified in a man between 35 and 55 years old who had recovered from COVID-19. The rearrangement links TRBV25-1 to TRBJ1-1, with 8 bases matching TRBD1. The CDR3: CASSELGTGGTEAFF. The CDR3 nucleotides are TGTGCCAGCAGTGAATTGGGGACAGGTGGCACTGAAGCTTTCTTT.